One and the same sample provided the 15 T cell receptor beta chains below, sequenced in a study of regulatory T cells in long-lasting Graves disease. Building of the TCR beta libraries involved iRepertoire HTBI primers and Arm-PCR of CDR3 regions. Each CDR3 protein gets one entry after TCRdb re-called the multiplex PCR reads with MiXCR. This table holds 350,000 to 450,000 distinct CDR3 sequences, roughly 23% found once. Specified time point: persistent/refractory GD, antithyroid drugs over 5 years with positive TRAb. PBMC-extracted RNA yielded the TCR library. Sample: peripheral blood mononuclear cells (PBMCs), taken when the disease was refractory, from a patient treated with antithyroid drugs. These receptors came from a woman in her thirties or forties with Graves disease.

Only a few counts were recorded for this clonotype. The chain carries TRBV9 and TRBJ2-7, with TRBD1 identical over 9 bases. The CDR3 totals 16 residues. V lost 2 bases to trimming and J lost 3 bases; unmatched junction nucleotides: 9. Germline CDR1 SGDLS, CDR2 YYNGEE. The CDR3 protein is CASSVAPGQGSYEQYF. Written as DNA, the CDR3 is TGTGCCAGCAGCGTTGCCCCGGGACAGGGCAGCTACGAGCAGTACTTC.

This clonotype has at least ten counts. The chain joins TRBV24-1 to TRBJ2-7; 8 nucleotides line up with TRBD2. The V gene end was trimmed by 3 bases and the J gene end by 2 bases; junction bases not matched to a gene: 5. The germline CDR1 and CDR2 sequences are KGHDR and SFDVKD. This CDR3 region has 15 residues. The chain's CDR3 is CATSDAGGFPYEQYF. DNA for the CDR3: TGTGCCACCAGTGATGCGGGGGGATTTCCCTACGAGCAGTACTTC.

The chain has TRBV28 and TRBJ2-3; 15 nucleotides line up with TRBD2. The trim removed 1 base at V and 5 bases at J, leaving 7 bases unmatched. From germline, CDR1 is MDHEN and CDR2 SYDVKM. This CDR3 is 18 amino acids long. The DNA for the CDR3 is TGTGCCAGCAGTTTATCGCCGGGACTAGCGGGAGGTATAGATACGCAGTATTTT. This translates into CASSLSPGLAGGIDTQYF.

The chain carries TRBV7-9 and TRBJ2-7; no clear D gene. This CDR3 has 13 residues. Trimming removed 5 bases from V and 4 bases from J, with 12 bases in between. Germline CDR1 reads SEHNR; CDR2 reads FQNEAQ (reference sequence). This chain's CDR3 is CASSPVLGYEQYF. Here the CDR3 DNA reads TGTGCCAGCAGCCCGGTGCTAGGGTACGAGCAGTACTTC.

V is TRBV6-1 and J is TRBJ1-5; no reliable D call. Germline CDR1 is MNHNS and CDR2 is SASEGT. The CDR3 consists of 13 residues. The V end was cut by 7 bases, the J end by 6 bases, with 13 bases between. The CDR3 sequence: CASTTGRVQPQHF. The CDR3 DNA is TGTGCCAGCACCACGGGGAGGGTTCAGCCCCAGCATTTT.

Note on this clonotype: With a much larger clone just one base away, this may be a read error. The chain couples TRBV28 to TRBJ2-7; 9 bases map to TRBD1. The germline CDR1 and CDR2 sequences are MDHEN and SYDVKM. This CDR3 contains 15 residues. CDR3 nucleotide sequence: TGTACCAGCAGTTACATCGGACAGGGGACCTACGAGCAGTACTTC. Translation gives CTSSYIGQGTYEQYF.

The rearrangement joins TRBV7-9 to TRBJ2-1, with a tentative D call TRBD2 (6 bases). The CDR3 sequence is 15 residues long. From germline, CDR1 is SEHNR and CDR2 FQNEAQ (reference sequence). V lost 7 bases and J lost 3, with 16 bases in between. CDR3 sequence (DNA): TGTGCCAGCACTACCCTAGCGTCTCACTACAATGAGCAGTTCTTC. Translation: CASTTLASHYNEQFF.

This clonotype was observed at least ten times. The V gene is TRBV20-1, the J gene TRBJ2-5; 9 bases fit TRBD2. J was trimmed by 6 bases and V by 5 bases; bases with no gene match: 10. Germline V lookup: CDR1 DFQATT, CDR2 SNEGSKA (reference sequence). CDR3 length equals 14 residues. In DNA, the CDR3 is TGCAGTGCTTCCTGGCGGGAGGGCCTTCAGACCCAGTACTTC. Its translation is CSASWREGLQTQYF.

This clonotype was recorded a few times. The chain uses TRBV19 and TRBJ2-7; D not resolved. Germline values: CDR1 LNHDA, CDR2 SQIVND (reference sequence). The CDR3 has 14 amino acids. The germline V and J ends were trimmed by 2 bases and 5 bases, with 13 bases remaining between them. Here the CDR3 DNA reads TGTGCCAGTAGTATATTTCTCGGATTCCACGAGCAGTACTTC. Amino acids: CASSIFLGFHEQYF.

This clonotype showed up many times. This sequence joins TRBV28 and TRBJ1-1; no firm D call. Trimming took off 2 bases at V and 6 bases at J, with 16 bases between the two ends. From germline, CDR1 is MDHEN and CDR2 SYDVKM. The CDR3 extends over 15 amino acids. For the CDR3, the DNA is TGTGCCAGCAGTTTACTTTATACCGGGAATGCTGAAGCTTTCTTT. Translated, it gives CASSLLYTGNAEAFF.

Only a few counts were recorded for this clonotype. The genes are TRBV5-5 and TRBJ2-2; tentatively, D is TRBD1 (5 bases). Germline V gene lookup returns CDR1 SGHKS and CDR2 YYEKEE (reference sequence). This CDR3 spans 19 amino acids. The V end lost 0 bases, the J end lost 6 bases, and 24 bases lay between the germline ends. CDR3 in DNA: TGTGCCAGCAGCTTGGCCAAAGTTCGGTGGCAGGAAGGGGCCGGGGAGCTGTTTTTT. Translation: CASSLAKVRWQEGAGELFF.

This clonotype occurred once. The V call is TRBV28, the J call TRBJ2-3; 12 nucleotides agree with TRBD2. Germline trimming cut 5 bases from V and 2 bases from J; bases unmatched to any gene: 5. Germline CDR1 is MDHEN and CDR2 is SYDVKM. The CDR3 length is 16 residues. CDR3 sequence (DNA): TGTGCCAGCAGTCCAAGACTAGCGGGAGTCACAGATACGCAGTATTTT. Amino acid sequence: CASSPRLAGVTDTQYF.

The rearrangement links TRBV29-1 to TRBJ2-3, with unresolved D. Trimming took off 3 bases at V and 2 bases at J, with 12 bases between the two ends. Germline V gene lookup returns CDR1 SQVTM and CDR2 ANQGSEA. The CDR3 loop spans 14 amino acids. DNA of the CDR3: TGCAGCGTTGAGAAAGGGTTTTTCACAGATACGCAGTATTTT. This codes for CSVEKGFFTDTQYF.

This clonotype showed up many times. The V call is TRBV11-2, the J call TRBJ1-3; D is possibly TRBD1 (5 bases). Germline V gives CDR1 SGHAT, CDR2 FQNNGV. V lost 3 bases, J lost 2 bases, and 11 bases lay in between. CDR3 size: 15 residues. The CDR3: CASSFFRETGNTIYF. CDR3 sequence (DNA): TGTGCCAGCAGCTTTTTCAGGGAGACTGGAAACACCATATATTTT.

CDR3 residues: CASSQVNTYEQYF. The CDR3 nucleotides read TGTGCCAGCAGCCAAGTGAACACCTACGAGCAGTACTTC. V and J are TRBV14 and TRBJ2-7; the D is unclear. Trimming shortened V by 1 base and J by 2 bases, and 6 bases separated the two germline ends. The length of the CDR3 is 13 residues. CDR1 is SGHDN and CDR2 is FVKESK in the germline V gene.